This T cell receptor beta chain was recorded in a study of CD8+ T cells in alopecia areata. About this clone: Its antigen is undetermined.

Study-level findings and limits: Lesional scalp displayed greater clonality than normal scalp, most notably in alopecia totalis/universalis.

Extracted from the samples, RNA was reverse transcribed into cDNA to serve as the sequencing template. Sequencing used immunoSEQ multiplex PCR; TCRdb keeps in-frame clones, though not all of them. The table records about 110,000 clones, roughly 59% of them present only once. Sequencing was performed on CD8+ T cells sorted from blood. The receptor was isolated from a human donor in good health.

Here the CDR3 reads CAWNAGTSSTDTQYF. The CDR3 DNA reads as TGTGCCTGGAACGCGGGGACCTCTAGCACAGATACGCAGTATTTT. The chain joins TRBV30 to TRBJ2-3; tentatively, D is TRBD2 (6 bases). This CDR3 region has 15 residues. Trimming cost V 4 bases and J 0 bases, with 14 bases left between them. The germline CDR1 and CDR2 sequences are GTSNPN and SVGIG (reference sequence).